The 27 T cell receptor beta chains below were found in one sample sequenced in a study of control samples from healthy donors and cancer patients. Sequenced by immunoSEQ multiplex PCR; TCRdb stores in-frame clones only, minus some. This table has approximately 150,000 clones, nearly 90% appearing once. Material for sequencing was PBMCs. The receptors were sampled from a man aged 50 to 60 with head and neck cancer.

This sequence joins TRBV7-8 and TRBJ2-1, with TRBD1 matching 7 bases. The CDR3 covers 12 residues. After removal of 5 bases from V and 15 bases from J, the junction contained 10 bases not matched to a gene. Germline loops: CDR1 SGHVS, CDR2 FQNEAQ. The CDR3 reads CASSPDRDGMFF. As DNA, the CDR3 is TGTGCCAGCAGCCCCGACAGGGATGGGATGTTCTTC. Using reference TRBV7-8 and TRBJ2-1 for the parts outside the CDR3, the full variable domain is GAGVSQSPRYKVAKRGQDVALRCDPISGHVSLFWYQQALGQGPEFLTYFQNEAQLDKSGLPSDRFFAERPEGSVSTLKIQRTQQEDSAVYLCASSPDRDGMFFGPGTRLTVL.

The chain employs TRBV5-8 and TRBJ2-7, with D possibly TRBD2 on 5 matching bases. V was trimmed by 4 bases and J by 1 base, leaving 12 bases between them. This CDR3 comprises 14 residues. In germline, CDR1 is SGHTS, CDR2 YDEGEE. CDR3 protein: CASSQIGNSYEQYF. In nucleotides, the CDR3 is TGTGCCAGCAGCCAGATCGGGAATTCCTACGAGCAGTACTTC.

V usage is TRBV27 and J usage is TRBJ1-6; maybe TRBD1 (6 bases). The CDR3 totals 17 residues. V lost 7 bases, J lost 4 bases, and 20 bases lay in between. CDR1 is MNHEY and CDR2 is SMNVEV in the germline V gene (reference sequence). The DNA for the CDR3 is TGTGCCAGCAACCTTGGGTCCGAGGGGGGATATAATTCACCCCTCCACTTT. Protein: CASNLGSEGGYNSPLHF.

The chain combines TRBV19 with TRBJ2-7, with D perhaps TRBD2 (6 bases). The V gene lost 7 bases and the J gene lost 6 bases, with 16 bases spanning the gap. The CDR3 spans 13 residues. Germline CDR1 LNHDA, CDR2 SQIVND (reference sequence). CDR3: CASTSWEAGEQYF. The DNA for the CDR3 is TGTGCCAGTACATCATGGGAGGCCGGCGAGCAGTACTTC.

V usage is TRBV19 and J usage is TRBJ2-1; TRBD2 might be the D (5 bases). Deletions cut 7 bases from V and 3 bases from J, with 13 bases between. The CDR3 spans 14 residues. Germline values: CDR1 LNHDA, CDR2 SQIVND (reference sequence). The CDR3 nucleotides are TGTGCCAGTAATGAGGGAGTGGGCTACAATGAGCAGTTCTTC. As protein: CASNEGVGYNEQFF.

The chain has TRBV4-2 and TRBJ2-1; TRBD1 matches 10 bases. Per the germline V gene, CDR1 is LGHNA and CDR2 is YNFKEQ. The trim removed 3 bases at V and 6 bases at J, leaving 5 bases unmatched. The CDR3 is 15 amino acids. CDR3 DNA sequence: TGTGCCAGCAGCCAGGGGACAGGGGTTATCAATGAGCAGTTCTTC. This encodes CASSQGTGVINEQFF.

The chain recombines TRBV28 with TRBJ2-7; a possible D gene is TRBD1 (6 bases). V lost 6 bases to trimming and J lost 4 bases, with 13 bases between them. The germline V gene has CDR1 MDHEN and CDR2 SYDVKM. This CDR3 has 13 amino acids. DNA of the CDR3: TGTGCCAGCAGCTCCGGGACACTTTACGAGCAGTACTTC. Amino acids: CASSSGTLYEQYF.

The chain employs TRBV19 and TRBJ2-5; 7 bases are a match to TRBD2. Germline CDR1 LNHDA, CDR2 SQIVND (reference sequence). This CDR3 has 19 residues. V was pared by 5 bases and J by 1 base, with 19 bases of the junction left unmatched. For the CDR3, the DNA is TGTGCCAGTAGTCCCCTGAGTGGGCCCAGCGGGATGATCCAAGAGACCCAGTACTTC. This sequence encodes CASSPLSGPSGMIQETQYF.

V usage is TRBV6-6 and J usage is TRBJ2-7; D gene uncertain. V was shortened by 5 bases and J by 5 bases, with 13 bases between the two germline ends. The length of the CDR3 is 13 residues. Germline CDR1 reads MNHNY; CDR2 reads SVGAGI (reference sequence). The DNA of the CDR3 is TGTGCCAGCAGTCCCGCTGGAGACCACGAGCAGTACTTC. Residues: CASSPAGDHEQYF.

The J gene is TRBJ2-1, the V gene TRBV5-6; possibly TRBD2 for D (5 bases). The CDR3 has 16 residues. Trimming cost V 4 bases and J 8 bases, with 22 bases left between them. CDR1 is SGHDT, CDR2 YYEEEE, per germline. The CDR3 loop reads CASSNLGRQRVDEQFF. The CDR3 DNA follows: TGTGCCAGCAGCAACCTAGGGCGGCAGAGGGTGGATGAGCAGTTCTTC.

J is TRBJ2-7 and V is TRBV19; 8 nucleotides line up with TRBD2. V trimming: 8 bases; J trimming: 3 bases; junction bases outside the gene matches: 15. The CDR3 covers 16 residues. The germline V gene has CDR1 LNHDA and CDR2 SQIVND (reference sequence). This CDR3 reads CASARSGSRGGYEQYF. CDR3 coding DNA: TGTGCCAGTGCACGAAGCGGGAGTCGGGGGGGCTACGAGCAGTACTTC.

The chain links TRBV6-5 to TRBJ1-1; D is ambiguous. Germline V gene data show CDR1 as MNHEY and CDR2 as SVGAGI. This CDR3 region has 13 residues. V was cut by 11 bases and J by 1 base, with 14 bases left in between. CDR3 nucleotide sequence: TGTGCCGCAACATGGACCTCGAACACTGAAGCTTTCTTT. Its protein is CAATWTSNTEAFF.

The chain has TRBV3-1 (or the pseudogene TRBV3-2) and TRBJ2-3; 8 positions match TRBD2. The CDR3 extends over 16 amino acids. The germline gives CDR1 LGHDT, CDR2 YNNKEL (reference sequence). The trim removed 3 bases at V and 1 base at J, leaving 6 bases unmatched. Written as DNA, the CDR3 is TGTGCCAGCAGCCACGCCCGGGGGGGCCGCACAGATACGCAGTATTTT. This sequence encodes CASSHARGGRTDTQYF.

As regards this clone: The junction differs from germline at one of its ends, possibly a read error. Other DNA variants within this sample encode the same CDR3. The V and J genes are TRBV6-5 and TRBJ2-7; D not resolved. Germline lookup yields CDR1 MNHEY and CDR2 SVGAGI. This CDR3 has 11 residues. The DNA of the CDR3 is TGTGCCAGCAGTTCACCCTATGAGCAGTACTTC. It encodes CASSSPYEQYF.

Here the CDR3 DNA reads TGTGCCAGCAGCTCCTCTTTCTACGTTGAGCAGTTCTTC. Translated, it gives CASSSSFYVEQFF. J is TRBJ2-1 and V is TRBV7-8; D not resolved. The germline V and J ends were trimmed by 4 bases and 9 bases, with 13 bases remaining between them. CDR1 and CDR2 (germline): SGHVS, FQNEAQ. The CDR3 sequence is 13 residues long.

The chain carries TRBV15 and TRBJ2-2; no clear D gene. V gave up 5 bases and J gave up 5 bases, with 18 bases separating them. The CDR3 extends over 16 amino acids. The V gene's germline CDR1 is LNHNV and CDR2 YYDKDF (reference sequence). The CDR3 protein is CATSAGRTAITGELFF. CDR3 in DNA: TGTGCCACCAGCGCCGGTCGTACAGCAATAACCGGGGAGCTGTTTTTT.

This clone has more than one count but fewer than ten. The CDR3 DNA reads as TGTGCCAGCAGCCCCCGGGGCCGCAATCAGCCCCAGCATTTT. It codes for CASSPRGRNQPQHF. The chain links TRBV5-8 to TRBJ1-5, with a weak D call TRBD1 (5 bases). V lost 4 bases, J lost 2 bases, and 10 bases lay in between. Germline values: CDR1 SGHTS, CDR2 YDEGEE. This CDR3 spans 14 amino acids.

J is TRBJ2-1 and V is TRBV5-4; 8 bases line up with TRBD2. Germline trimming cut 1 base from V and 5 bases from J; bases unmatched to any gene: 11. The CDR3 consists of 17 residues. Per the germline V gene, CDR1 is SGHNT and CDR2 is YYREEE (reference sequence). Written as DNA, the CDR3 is TGTGCCAGCAGCTTGTTAACTACTGCGGGAGGACACAATGAGCAGTTCTTC. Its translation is CASSLLTTAGGHNEQFF.

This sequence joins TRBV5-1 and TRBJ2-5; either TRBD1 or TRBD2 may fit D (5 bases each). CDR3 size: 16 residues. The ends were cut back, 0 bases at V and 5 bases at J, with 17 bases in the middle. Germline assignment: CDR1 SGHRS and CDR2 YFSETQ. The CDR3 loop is CASSLAPGTPEETQYF. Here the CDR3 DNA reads TGCGCCAGCAGCTTGGCCCCTGGGACCCCGGAGGAGACCCAGTACTTC.

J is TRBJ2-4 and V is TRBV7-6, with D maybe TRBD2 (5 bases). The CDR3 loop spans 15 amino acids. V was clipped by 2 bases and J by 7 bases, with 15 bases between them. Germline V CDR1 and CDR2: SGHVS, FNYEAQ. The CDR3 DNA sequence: TGTGCCAGCAGCTTAAGGTCGACCCGAGGGAACATTCAGTACTTC. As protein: CASSLRSTRGNIQYF.

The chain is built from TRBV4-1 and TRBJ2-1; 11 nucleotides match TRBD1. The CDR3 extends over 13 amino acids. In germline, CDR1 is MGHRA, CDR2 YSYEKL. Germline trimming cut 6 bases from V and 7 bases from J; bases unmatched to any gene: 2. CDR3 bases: TGCGCCAGCAGTGGGACAGGGGGGAATGAGCAGTTCTTC. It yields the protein CASSGTGGNEQFF.

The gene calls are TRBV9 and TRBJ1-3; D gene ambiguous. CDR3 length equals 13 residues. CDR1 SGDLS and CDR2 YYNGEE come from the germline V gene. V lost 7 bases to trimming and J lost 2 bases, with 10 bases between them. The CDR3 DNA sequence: TGTGCCAGCGCGGGAGGCGCTGGAAACACCATATATTTT. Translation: CASAGGAGNTIYF.

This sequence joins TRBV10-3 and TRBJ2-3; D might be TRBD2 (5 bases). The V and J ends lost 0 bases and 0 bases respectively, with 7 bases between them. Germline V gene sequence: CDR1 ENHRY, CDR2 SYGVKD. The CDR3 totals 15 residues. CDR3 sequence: CAISESRESTDTQYF. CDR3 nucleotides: TGTGCCATCAGTGAGTCGAGGGAAAGCACAGATACGCAGTATTTT.

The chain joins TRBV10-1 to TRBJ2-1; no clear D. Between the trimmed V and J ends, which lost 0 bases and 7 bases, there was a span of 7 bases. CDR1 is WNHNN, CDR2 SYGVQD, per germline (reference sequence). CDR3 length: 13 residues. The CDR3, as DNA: TGCGCCAGCAGTGAGTCAGACGGTAATGAGCAGTTCTTC. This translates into CASSESDGNEQFF.

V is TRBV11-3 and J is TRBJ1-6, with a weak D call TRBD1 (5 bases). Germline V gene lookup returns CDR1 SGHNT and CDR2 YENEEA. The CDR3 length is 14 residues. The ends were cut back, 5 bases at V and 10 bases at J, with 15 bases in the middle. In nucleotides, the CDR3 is TGTGCCAGCAGCGCCGGGACCCCGGCCTCACCCCTCCACTTT. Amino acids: CASSAGTPASPLHF.

The CDR3 is CASSLSSPYEQYF. Written as DNA, the CDR3 is TGTGCCAGCAGCTTAAGTAGCCCCTACGAGCAGTACTTC. The chain joins TRBV5-6 to TRBJ2-7; D is unresolved. CDR1 and CDR2 (germline): SGHDT, YYEEEE. Trimming took off 2 bases at V and 2 bases at J, with 8 bases between the two ends. The CDR3 covers 13 residues.

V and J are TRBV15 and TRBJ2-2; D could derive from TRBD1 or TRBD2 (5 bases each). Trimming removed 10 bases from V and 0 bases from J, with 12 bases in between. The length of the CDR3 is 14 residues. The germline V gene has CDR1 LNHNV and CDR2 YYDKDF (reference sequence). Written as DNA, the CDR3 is TGTGCCAGCTCGGGACGGTCGAACACCGGGGAGCTGTTTTTT. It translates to CASSGRSNTGELFF.